The clone carrying this T cell receptor (beta chain) has only a few counts. The record originates from a study of T-cell memory formation after mild COVID-19. In the study overall: Among the donors, TCR clusters were largely specific to each donor.

MiXCR was run by TCRdb on the 5' RACE reads, yielding one entry per CDR3 protein. The sample yields 550,000 to 600,000 distinct CDR3 sequences, about 20% seen once. This receptor was identified in an adult woman who had mild COVID-19 (a few samples of this study predate the infection). Cell type and time point are not known. Sequenced: PBMCs or a T cell subset sorted from them (not recorded which).

This chain's CDR3 is CASRDLRGSTEAFF. CDR3 nucleotide sequence: TGTGCCAGTAGGGACCTAAGGGGGAGCACTGAAGCTTTCTTT. The rearrangement joins TRBV19 to TRBJ1-1; possibly TRBD1 for D (6 bases). This CDR3 has 14 amino acids. V lost 6 bases and J lost 4, with 15 bases in between. CDR1 and CDR2 (germline): LNHDA, SQIVND (reference sequence).